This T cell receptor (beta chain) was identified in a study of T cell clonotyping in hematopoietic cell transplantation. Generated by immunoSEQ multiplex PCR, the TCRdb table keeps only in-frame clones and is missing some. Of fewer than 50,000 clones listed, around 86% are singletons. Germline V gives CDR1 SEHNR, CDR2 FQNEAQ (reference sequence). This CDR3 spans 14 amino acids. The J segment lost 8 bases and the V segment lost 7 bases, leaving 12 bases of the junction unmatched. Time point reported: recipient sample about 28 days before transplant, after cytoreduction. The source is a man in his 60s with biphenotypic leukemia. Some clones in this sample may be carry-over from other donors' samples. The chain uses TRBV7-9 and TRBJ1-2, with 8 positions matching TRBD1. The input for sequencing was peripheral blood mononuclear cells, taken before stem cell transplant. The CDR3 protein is CASTLSMTGEGYTF. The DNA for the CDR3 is TGTGCCAGCACACTTTCGATGACAGGGGAAGGCTACACCTTC.